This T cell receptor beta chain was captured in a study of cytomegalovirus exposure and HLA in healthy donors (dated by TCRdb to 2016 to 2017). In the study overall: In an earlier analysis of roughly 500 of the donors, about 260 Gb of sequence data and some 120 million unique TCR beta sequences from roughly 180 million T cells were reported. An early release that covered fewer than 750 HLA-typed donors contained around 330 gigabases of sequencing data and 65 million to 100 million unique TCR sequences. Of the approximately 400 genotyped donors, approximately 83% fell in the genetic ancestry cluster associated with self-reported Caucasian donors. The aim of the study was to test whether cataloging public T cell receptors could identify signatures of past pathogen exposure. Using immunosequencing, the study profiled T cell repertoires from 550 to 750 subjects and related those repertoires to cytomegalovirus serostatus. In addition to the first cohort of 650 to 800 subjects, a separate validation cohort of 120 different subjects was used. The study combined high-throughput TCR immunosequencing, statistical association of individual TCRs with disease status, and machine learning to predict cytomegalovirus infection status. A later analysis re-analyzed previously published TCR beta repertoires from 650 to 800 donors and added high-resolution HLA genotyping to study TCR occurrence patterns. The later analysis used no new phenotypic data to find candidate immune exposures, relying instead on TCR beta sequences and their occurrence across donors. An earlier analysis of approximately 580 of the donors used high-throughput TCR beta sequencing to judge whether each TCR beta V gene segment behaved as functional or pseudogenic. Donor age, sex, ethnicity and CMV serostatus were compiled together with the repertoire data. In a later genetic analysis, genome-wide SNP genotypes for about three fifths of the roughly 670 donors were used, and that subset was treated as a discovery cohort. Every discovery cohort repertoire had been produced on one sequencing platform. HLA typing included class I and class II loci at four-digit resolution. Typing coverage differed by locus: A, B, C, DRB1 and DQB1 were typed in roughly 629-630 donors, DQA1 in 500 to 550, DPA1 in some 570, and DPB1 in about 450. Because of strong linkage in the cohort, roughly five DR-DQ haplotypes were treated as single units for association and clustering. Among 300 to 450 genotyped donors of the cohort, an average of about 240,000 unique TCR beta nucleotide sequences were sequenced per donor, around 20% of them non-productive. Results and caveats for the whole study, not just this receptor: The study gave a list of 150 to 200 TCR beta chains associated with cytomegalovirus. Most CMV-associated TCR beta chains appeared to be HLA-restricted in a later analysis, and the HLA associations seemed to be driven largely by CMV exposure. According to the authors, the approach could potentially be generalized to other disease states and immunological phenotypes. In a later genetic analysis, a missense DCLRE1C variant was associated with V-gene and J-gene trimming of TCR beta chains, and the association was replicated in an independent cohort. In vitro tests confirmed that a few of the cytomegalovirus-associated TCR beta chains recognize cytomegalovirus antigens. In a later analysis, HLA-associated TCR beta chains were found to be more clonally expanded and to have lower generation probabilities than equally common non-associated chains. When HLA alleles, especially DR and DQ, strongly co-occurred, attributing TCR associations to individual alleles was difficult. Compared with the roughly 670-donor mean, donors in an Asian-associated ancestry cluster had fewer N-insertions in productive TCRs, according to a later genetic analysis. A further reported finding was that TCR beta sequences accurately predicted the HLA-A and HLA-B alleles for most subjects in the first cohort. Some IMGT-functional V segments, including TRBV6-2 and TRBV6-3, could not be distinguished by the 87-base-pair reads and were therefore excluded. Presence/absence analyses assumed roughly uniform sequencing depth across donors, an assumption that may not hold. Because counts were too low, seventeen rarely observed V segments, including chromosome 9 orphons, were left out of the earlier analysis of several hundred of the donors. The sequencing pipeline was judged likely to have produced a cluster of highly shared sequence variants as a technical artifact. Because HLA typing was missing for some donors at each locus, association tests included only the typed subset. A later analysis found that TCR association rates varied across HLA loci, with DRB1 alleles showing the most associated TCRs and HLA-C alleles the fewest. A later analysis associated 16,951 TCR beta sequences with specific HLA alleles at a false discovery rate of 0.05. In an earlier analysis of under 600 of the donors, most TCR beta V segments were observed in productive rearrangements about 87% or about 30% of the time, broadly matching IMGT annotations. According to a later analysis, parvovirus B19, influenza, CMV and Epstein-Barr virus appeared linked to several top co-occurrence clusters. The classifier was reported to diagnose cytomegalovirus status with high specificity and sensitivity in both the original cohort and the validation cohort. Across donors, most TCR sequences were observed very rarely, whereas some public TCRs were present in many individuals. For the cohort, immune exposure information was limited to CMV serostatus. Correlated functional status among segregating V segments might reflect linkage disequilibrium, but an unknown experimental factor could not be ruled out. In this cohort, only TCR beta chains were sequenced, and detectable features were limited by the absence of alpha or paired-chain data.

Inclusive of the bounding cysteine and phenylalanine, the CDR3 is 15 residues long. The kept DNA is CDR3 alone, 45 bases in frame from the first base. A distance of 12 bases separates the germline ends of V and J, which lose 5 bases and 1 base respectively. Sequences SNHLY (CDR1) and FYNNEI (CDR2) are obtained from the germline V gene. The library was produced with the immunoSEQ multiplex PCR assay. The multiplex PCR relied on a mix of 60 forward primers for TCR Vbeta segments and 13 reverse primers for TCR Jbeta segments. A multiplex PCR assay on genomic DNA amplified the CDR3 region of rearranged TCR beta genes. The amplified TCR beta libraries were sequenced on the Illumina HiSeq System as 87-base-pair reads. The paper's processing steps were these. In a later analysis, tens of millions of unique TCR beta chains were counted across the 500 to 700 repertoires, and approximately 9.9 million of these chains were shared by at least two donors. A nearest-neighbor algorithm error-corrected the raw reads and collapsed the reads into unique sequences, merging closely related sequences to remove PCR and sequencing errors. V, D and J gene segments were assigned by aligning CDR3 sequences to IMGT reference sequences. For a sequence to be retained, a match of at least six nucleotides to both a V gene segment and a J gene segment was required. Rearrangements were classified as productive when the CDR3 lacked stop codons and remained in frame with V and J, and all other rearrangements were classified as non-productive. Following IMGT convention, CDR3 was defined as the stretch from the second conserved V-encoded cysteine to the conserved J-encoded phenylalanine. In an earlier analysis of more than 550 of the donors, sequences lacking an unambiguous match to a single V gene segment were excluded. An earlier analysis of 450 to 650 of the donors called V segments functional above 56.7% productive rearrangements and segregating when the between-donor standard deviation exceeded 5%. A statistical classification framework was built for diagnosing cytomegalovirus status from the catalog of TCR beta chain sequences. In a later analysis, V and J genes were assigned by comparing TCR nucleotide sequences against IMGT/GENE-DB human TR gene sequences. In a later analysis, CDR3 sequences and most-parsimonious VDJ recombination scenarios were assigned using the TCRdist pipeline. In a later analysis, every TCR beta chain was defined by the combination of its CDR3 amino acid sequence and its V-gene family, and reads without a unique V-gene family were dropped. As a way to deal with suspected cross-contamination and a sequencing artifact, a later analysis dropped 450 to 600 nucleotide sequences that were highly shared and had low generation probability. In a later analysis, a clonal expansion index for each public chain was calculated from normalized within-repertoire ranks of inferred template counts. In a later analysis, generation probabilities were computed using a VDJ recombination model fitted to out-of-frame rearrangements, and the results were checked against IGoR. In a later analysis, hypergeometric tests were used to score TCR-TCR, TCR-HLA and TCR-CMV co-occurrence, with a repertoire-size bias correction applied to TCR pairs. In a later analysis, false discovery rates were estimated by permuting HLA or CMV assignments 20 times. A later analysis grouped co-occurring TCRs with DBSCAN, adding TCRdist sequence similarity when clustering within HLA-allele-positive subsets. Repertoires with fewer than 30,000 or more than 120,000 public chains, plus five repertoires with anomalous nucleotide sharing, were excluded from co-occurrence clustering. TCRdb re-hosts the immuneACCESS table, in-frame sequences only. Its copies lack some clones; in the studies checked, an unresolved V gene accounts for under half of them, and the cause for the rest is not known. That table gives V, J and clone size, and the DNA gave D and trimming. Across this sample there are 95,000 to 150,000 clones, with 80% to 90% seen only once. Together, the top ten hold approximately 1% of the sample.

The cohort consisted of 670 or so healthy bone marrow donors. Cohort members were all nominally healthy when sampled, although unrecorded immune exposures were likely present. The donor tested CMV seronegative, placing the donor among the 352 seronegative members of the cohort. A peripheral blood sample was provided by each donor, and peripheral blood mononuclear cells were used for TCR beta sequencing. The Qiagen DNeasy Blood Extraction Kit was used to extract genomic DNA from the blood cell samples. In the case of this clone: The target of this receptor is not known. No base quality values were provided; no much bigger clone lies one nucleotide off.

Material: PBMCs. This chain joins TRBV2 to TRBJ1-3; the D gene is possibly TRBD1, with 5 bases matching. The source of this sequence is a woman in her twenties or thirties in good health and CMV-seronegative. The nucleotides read TGTGCCAGCAGTTGCCTAGGGGATTCTGGAAACACCATATATTTT. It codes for CASSCLGDSGNTIYF.